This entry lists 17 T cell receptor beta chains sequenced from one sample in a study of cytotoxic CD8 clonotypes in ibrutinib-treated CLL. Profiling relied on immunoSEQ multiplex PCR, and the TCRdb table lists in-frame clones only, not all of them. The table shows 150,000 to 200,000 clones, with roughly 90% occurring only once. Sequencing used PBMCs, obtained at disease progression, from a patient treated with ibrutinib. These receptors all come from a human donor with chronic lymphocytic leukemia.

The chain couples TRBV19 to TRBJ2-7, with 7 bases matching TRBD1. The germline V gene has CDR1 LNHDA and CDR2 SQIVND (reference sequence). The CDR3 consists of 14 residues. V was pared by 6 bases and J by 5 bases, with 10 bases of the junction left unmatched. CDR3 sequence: CASRHRGFGDEQYF. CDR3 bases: TGTGCCAGTAGACACAGGGGTTTTGGGGACGAGCAGTACTTC.

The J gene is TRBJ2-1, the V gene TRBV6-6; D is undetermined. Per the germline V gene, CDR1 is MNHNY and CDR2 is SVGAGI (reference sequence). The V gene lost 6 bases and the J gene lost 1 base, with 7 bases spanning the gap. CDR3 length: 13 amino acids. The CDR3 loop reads CASSPRSYNEQFF. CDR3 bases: TGTGCCAGCAGCCCCCGTTCCTACAATGAGCAGTTCTTC.

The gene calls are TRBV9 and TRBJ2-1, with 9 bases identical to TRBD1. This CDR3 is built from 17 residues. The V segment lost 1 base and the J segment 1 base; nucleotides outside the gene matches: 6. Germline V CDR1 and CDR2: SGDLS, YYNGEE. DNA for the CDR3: TGTGCCAGCAGCGTACCAAAGGACAGGGGTTCCTACAATGAGCAGTTCTTC. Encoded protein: CASSVPKDRGSYNEQFF. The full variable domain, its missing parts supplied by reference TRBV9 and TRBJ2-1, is DSGVTQTPKHLITATGQRVTLRCSPRSGDLSVYWYQQSLDQGLQFLIQYYNGEERAKGNILERFSAQQFPDLHSELNLSSLELGDSALYFCASSVPKDRGSYNEQFFGPGTRLTVL.

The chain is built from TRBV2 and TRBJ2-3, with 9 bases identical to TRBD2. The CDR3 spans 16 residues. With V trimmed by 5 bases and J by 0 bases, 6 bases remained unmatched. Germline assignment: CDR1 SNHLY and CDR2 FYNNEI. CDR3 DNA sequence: TGTGCCAGCAGTCTTAGCGGGAGTTTGAGCACAGATACGCAGTATTTT. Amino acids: CASSLSGSLSTDTQYF.

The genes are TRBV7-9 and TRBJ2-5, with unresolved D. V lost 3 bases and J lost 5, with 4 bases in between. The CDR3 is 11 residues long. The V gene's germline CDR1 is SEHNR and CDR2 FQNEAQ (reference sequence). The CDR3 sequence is CASSFRETQYF. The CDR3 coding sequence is TGTGCCAGCAGCTTCCGGGAGACCCAGTACTTC.

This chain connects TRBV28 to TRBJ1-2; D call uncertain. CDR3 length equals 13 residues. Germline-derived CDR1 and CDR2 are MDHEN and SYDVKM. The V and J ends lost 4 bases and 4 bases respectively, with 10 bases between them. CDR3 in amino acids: CASSSPAFYGYTF. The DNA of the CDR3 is TGTGCCAGCAGTTCACCAGCATTCTATGGCTACACCTTC.

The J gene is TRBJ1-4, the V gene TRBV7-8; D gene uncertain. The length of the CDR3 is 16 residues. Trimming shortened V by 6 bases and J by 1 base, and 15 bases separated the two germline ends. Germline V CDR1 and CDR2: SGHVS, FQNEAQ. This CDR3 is CASRDGPLGTNEKLFF. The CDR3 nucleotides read TGTGCCAGCAGAGACGGCCCATTAGGAACTAATGAAAAACTGTTTTTT. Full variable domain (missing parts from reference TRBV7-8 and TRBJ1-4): GAGVSQSPRYKVAKRGQDVALRCDPISGHVSLFWYQQALGQGPEFLTYFQNEAQLDKSGLPSDRFFAERPEGSVSTLKIQRTQQEDSAVYLCASRDGPLGTNEKLFFGSGTQLSVL.

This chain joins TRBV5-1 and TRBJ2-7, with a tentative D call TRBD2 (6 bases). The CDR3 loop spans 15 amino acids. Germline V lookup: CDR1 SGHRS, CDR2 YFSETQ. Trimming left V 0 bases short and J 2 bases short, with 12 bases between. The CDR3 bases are TGCGCCAGCAGCTTGGGGCCTAGCGAAGCCTACGAGCAGTACTTC. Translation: CASSLGPSEAYEQYF.

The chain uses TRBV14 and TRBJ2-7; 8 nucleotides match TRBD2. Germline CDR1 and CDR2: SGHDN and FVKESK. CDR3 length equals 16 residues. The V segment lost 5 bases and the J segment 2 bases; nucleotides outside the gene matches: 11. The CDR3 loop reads CASSFNLAGPTYEQYF. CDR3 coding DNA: TGTGCCAGCAGCTTTAACTTAGCGGGACCTACCTACGAGCAGTACTTC. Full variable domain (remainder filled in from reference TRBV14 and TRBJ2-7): EAGVTQFPSHSVIEKGQTVTLRCDPISGHDNLYWYRRVMGKEIKFLLHFVKESKQDESGMPNNRFLAERTGGTYSTLKVQPAELEDSGVYFCASSFNLAGPTYEQYFGPGTRLTVT.

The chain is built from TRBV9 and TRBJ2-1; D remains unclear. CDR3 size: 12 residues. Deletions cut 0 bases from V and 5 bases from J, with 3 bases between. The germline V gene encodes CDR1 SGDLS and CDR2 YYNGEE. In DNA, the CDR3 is TGTGCCAGCAGCGTAGACAACAATGAGCAGTTCTTC. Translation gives CASSVDNNEQFF.

In nucleotides, the CDR3 is TGTGCCAGCAGCTTAGGAGCGGGAGGGCCCTACGAGCAGTACTTC. Translation: CASSLGAGGPYEQYF. The chain uses TRBV11-2 and TRBJ2-7, with 10 bases that match TRBD2. The CDR3 runs 15 residues. The trim removed 1 base at V and 2 bases at J, leaving 2 bases unmatched. Per the germline V gene, CDR1 is SGHAT and CDR2 is FQNNGV.

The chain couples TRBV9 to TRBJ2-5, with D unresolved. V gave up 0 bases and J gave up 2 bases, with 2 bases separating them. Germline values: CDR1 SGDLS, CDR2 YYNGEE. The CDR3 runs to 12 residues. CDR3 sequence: CASSVGQETQYF. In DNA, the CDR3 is TGTGCCAGCAGCGTAGGACAAGAGACCCAGTACTTC. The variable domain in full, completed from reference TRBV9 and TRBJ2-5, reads DSGVTQTPKHLITATGQRVTLRCSPRSGDLSVYWYQQSLDQGLQFLIQYYNGEERAKGNILERFSAQQFPDLHSELNLSSLELGDSALYFCASSVGQETQYFGPGTRLLVL.

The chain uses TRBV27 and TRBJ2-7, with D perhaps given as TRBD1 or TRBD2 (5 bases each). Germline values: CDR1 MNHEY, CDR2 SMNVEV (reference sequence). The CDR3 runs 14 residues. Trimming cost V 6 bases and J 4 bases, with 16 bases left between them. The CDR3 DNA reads TGTGCCAGCAGAGACTCGGGACCGACATACGAGCAGTACTTC. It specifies CASRDSGPTYEQYF.

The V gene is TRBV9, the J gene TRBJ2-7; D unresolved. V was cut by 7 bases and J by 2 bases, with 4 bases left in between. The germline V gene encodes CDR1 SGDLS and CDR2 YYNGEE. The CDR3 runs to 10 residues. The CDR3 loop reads CASYAYEQYF. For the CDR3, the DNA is TGTGCCAGCTACGCCTACGAGCAGTACTTC.

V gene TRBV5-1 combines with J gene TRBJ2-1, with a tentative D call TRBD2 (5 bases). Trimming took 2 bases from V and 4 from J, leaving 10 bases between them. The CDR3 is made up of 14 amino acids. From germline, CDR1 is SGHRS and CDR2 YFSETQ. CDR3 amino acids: CASSFPGEYNEQFF. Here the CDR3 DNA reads TGCGCCAGCAGCTTCCCCGGGGAGTACAATGAGCAGTTCTTC. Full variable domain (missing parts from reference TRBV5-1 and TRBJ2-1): KAGVTQTPRYLIKTRGQQVTLSCSPISGHRSVSWYQQTPGQGLQFLFEYFSETQRNKGNFPGRFSGRQFSNSRSEMNVSTLELGDSALYLCASSFPGEYNEQFFGPGTRLTVL.

Here the CDR3 DNA reads TGCGCCAGCAGGCTAGGCTGGGGCGATGGCTACACCTTC. Its protein product is CASRLGWGDGYTF. The chain couples TRBV5-1 to TRBJ1-2, with D tentatively TRBD1 (5 bases). Germline V gives CDR1 SGHRS, CDR2 YFSETQ. With 5 bases removed from V and 6 bases from J, the gap between germline ends came to 14 bases. This CDR3 has 13 amino acids.

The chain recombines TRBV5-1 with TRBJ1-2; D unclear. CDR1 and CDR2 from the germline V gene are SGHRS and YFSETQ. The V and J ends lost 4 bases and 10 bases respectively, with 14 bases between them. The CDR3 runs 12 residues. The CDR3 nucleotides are TGCGCCAGCAGCACGCGCTTAGGCGCCTACACCTTC. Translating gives CASSTRLGAYTF.